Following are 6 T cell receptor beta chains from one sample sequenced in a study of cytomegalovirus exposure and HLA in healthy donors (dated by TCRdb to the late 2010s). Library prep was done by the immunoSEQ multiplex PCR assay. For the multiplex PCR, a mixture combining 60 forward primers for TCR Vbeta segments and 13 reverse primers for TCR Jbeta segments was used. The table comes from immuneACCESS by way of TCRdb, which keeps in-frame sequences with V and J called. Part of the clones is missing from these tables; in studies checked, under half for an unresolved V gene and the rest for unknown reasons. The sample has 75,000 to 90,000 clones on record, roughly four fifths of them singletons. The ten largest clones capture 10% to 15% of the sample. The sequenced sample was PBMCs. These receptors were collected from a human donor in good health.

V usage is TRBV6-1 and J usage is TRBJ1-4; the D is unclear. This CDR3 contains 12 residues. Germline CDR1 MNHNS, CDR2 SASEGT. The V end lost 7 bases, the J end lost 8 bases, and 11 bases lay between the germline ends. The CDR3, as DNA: TGTGCCAGCACCAACATATGGGAAAAACTGTTTTTT. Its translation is CASTNIWEKLFF.

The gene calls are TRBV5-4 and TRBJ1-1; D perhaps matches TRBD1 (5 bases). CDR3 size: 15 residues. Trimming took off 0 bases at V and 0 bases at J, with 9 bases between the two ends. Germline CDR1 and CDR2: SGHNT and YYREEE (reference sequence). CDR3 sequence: CASSLGADMNTEAFF. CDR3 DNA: TGTGCCAGCAGCTTGGGGGCGGACATGAACACTGAAGCTTTCTTT.

The chain's CDR3 is CASRGRGGGLGETQYF. CDR3 DNA sequence: TGTGCCTCCAGAGGAAGAGGAGGGGGCCTTGGAGAGACCCAGTACTTC. V and J are TRBV27 and TRBJ2-5; a weak D match, TRBD1 (7 bases). Germline loops: CDR1 MNHEY, CDR2 SMNVEV (reference sequence). V was clipped by 11 bases and J by 4 bases, with 26 bases between them. This CDR3 spans 16 amino acids.

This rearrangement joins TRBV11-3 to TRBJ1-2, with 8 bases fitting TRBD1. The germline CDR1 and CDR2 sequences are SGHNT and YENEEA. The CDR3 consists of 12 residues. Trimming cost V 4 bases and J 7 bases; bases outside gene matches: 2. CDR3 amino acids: CASSSGGRGYTF. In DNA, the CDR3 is TGTGCCAGCAGCTCAGGGGGCCGTGGCTACACCTTC. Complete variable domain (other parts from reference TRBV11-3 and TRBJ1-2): EAGVVQSPRYKIIEKKQPVAFWCNPISGHNTLYWYLQNLGQGPELLIRYENEEAVDDSQLPKDRFSAERLKGVDSTLKIQPAELGDSAVYLCASSSGGRGYTFGSGTRLTVV.

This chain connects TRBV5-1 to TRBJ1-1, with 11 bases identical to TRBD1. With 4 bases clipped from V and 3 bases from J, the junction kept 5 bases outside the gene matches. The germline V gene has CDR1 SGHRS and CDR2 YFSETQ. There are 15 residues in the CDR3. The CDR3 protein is CASSTGTGGDTEAFF. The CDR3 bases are TGCGCCAGCAGCACAGGGACAGGGGGGGACACTGAAGCTTTCTTT.

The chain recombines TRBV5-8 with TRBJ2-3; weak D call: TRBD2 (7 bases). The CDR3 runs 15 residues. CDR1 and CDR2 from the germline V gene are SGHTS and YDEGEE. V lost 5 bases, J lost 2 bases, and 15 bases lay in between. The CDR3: CASRPAGASTDTQYF. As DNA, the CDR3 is TGTGCCAGCAGGCCGGCGGGGGCGTCCACAGATACGCAGTATTTT.